This T cell receptor (beta chain) was documented in a study of cytomegalovirus exposure and HLA in healthy donors. For the study at large: The use of the same platform for the 110 or so validation repertoires and the approximately 690 first-cohort repertoires was reported by a later analysis.

With respect to this clone: What it binds is not known.

Using immunoSEQ multiplex PCR, the repertoire was profiled, and TCRdb retains in-frame clones only, with some absent. This table has roughly 110,000 clones, about 88% appearing once. General study results and limits: Subsequent analysis found a tendency for first-cohort TCR clusters to co-occur within the 120 or so validation repertoires. The authors enumerated roughly 180 TCR beta chains as linked to cytomegalovirus.

The donors formed part of the roughly 120-subject validation cohort, distinct from the approximately 630-subject first cohort. Between the trimmed V and J ends, which lost 3 bases and 5 bases, there was a span of 14 bases. In germline, CDR1 is ENHRY, CDR2 SYGVKD. The CDR3 is made up of 15 amino acids. The receptor comes from a woman younger than 35 in good health and CMV-seropositive. V gene TRBV10-3 combines with J gene TRBJ2-1, with D tentatively TRBD1 (5 bases). The specimen was PBMCs. The CDR3 here is CAISDSRGPNNEQFF. The CDR3 DNA reads as TGTGCCATCAGTGACTCAAGGGGCCCGAACAATGAGCAGTTCTTC.